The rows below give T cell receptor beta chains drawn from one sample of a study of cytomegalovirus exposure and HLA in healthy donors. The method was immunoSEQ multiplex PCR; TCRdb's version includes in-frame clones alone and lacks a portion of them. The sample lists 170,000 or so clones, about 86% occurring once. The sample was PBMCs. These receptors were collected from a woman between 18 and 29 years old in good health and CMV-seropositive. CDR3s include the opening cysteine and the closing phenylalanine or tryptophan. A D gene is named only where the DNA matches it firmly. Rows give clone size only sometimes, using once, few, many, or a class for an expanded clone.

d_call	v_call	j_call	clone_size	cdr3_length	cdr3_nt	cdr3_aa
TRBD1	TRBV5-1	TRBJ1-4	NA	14	TGCGCCAGCAGCTTGGAGACAGGGGCAGAAAAACTGTTTTTT	CASSLETGAEKLFF
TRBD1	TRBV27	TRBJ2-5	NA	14	TGTGCCAGCAGTTTTGCAGGGGGAGACGGGACCCAGTACTTC	CASSFAGGDGTQYF
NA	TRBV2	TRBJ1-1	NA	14	TGTGCCAGCAGTCCAGGGAACATGAACACTGAAGCTTTCTTT	CASSPGNMNTEAFF
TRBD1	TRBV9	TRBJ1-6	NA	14	TGTGCCAGCAGCGAGGGACAGGGAGGCTCACCCCTCCACTTT	CASSEGQGGSPLHF
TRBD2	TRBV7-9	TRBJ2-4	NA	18	TGTGCCAGCAGCTCCAGAGGGGCGGGGAGGGCTCCCCTAAACATTCAGTACTTC	CASSSRGAGRAPLNIQYF
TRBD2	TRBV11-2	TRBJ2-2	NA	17	TGTGCCAGCAGCCGTCTCATCGGGACTAGTGTGGCCGGGGAGCTGTTTTTT	CASSRLIGTSVAGELFF
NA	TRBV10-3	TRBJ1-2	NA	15	TGTGCCATCAGTGAGTCGGCGGGCCCGATGAAAGGCTACACCTTC	CAISESAGPMKGYTF
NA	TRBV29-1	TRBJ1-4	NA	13	TGCAGCGTTGATTCCGGGAAGCATGAAAAACTGTTTTTT	CSVDSGKHEKLFF
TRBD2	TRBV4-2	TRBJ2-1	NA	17	TGTGCCAGCAGCCAGGCCCCCACTAGCGGGGGATACAATGAGCAGTTCTTC	CASSQAPTSGGYNEQFF
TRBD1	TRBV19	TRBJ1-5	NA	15	TGTGCCAGTACCTATTCGGGACAGGACAATCAGCCCCAGCATTTT	CASTYSGQDNQPQHF
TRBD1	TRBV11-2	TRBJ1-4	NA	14	TGTGCCAGCAGTCAGGGACAGGGTAATGAAAAACTGTTTTTT	CASSQGQGNEKLFF
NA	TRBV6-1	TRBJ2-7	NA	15	TGTGCCAGCAGTGAAGGCGGCGGCAGCTCCTACGAGCAGTACTTC	CASSEGGGSSYEQYF
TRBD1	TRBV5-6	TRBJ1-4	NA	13	TGTGCCAGCAGCTTGTACAGGGGTGAAAAACTGTTTTTT	CASSLYRGEKLFF
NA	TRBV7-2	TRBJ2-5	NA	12	TGTGCCAGCAGCTTGTCAGAAGAGACCCAGTACTTC	CASSLSEETQYF
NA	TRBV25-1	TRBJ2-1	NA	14	TGTGCCAGCAGTGAGAGGGGGGGGTACAATGAGCAGTTCTTC	CASSERGGYNEQFF
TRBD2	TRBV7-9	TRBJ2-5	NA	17	TGTGCCAGCAGCTCAGGCGGCGGGGGACCGCTCCAAGAGACCCAGTACTTC	CASSSGGGGPLQETQYF
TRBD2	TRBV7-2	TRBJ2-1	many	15	TGTGCCAGCAGCCAAACTAGCGATCTCTACAATGAGCAGTTCTTC	CASSQTSDLYNEQFF
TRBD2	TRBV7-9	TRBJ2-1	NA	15	TGTGCCAGCAGCTTGAGATTGGCGGGAGACAATGAGCAGTTCTTC	CASSLRLAGDNEQFF
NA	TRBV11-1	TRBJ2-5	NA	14	TGTGCCAGCAGCCCCTCCCCGAGGCAAGAGACCCAGTACTTC	CASSPSPRQETQYF
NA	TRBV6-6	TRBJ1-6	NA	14	TGTGCCAGCAGCCAACAGCGGGCGGGGTCACCCCTCCACTTT	CASSQQRAGSPLHF
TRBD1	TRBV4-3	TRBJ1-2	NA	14	TGCGCCAGCAGCCTGCGGACAGGGGCGCGTGGCTACACCTTC	CASSLRTGARGYTF
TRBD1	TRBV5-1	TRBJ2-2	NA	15	TGCGCCAGCAGCTTGGACAGGGGGCATGGCGGGGAGCTGTTTTTT	CASSLDRGHGGELFF
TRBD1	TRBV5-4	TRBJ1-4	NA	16	TGTGCCAGCAGCTTGGGACAGGGAGGCACTAATGAAAAACTGTTTTTT	CASSLGQGGTNEKLFF
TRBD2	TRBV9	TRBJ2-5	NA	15	TGTGCCAGCAGCGTAGACGGACTAGCGGGGCAGACCCAGTACTTC	CASSVDGLAGQTQYF
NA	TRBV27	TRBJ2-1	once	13	TGTGCCAGCAGTCTCTCCCGCGGGGTTGGGCTGTTCTTC	CASSLSRGVGLFF
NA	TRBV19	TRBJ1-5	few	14	TGTGCCAGTAGTTGGGGGCAAGGCAATCAGCCCCAGCATTTT	CASSWGQGNQPQHF
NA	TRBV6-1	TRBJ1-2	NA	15	TGTGCCAGCAGTGATGTTGGGGTCGGGATCTATGGCTACACCTTC	CASSDVGVGIYGYTF
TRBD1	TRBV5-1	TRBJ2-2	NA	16	TGCGCCAGCAGCTTGGCCGGGACAGGGTCGTCCGGGGAGCTGTTTTTT	CASSLAGTGSSGELFF
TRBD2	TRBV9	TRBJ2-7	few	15	TGTGCCAGCAGCGTAGAAGCTAGCGGGGGATACGAGCAGTACTTC	CASSVEASGGYEQYF
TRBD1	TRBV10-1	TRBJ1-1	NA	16	TGCGCCAGCAGCACGGACAGGGGAGGGATGAACACTGAAGCTTTCTTT	CASSTDRGGMNTEAFF
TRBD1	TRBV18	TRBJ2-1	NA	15	TGTGCCAGCTCACCCCGGGACAGGACTCACAATGAGCAGTTCTTC	CASSPRDRTHNEQFF
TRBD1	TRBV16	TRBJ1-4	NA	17	TGTGCCAGCAGCCAAGCGAGATCAGGGGGGCATAATGAAAAACTGTTTTTT	CASSQARSGGHNEKLFF
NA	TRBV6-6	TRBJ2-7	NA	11	TGTGCCAGCAGGGGCCCGGCCGAGCAGTACTTC	CASRGPAEQYF
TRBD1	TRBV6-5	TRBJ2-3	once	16	TGTGCCAGCAGTTACTCATCAGGGGGCGGGGAAGATACGCAGTATTTT	CASSYSSGGGEDTQYF
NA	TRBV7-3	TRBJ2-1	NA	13	TGTGCCAGCAGCTCGTATACGGGGAATGAGCAGTTCTTC	CASSSYTGNEQFF
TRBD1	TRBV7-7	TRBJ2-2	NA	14	TGTGCCAGCAGCCCCGGGACAGGGGTCGGGGAGCTGTTTTTT	CASSPGTGVGELFF
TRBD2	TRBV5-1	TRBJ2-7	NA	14	TGCGCCAGCAGCTTGCGGGGGGACCCCTACGAGCAGTACTTC	CASSLRGDPYEQYF
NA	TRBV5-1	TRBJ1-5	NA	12	TGCGCCAGCAGCTTGGCCCGGGTGGCCCAGCATTTT	CASSLARVAQHF
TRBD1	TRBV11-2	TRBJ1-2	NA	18	TGTGCCAGCAGCTCCCGGACAGGGGCCACCCCAGCTAACTATGGCTACACCTTC	CASSSRTGATPANYGYTF
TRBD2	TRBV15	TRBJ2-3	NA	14	TGTGCCACCAGCAGAGATCTAGCGGGAGATACGCAGTATTTT	CATSRDLAGDTQYF
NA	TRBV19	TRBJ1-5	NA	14	TGTGCCGCAGCCGTCATCGGGGGGAATCAGCCCCAGCATTTT	CAAAVIGGNQPQHF
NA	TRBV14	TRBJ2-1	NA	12	TGTGCCAGCAGTGAGTCCGTGGTGAAGCAGTTCTTC	CASSESVVKQFF
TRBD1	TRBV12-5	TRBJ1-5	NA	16	TGTGCTAGTGCCCCGGGGGGACAGGGTGGGAATCAGCCCCAGCATTTT	CASAPGGQGGNQPQHF
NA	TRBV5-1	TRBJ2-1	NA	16	TGCGCCAGCAGCTTGGAATTTGGAGGACAGCCAAATGAGCAGTTCTTC	CASSLEFGGQPNEQFF
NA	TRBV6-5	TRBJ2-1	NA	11	TGTGCCAGCAGTAATGGGGCCTCGAGGTTCTTC	CASSNGASRFF
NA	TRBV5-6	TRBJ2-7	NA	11	TGTGCCAGCAGCCGTAACTACGAGCAGTACTTC	CASSRNYEQYF
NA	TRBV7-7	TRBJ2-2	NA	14	TGTGCCAGCAGCTTCACAGTTACCACCGGGGAGCTGTTTTTT	CASSFTVTTGELFF
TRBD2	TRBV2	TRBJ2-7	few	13	TGTGCCAGCAGCGCGGGGGGGCCGGCCGAGCAGTACTTC	CASSAGGPAEQYF
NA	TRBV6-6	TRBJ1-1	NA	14	TGTGCCAGCAGTTACTCACCGGGGAACACTGAAGCTTTCTTT	CASSYSPGNTEAFF
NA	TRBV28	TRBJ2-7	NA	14	TGTGCCAGCGCTTGGGGCGCCGGCAAACACAATCAGTACTTC	CASAWGAGKHNQYF
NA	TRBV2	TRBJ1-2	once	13	TGTGCCAGCAGGGCGGCGATTAACTATGGCTACACCTTC	CASRAAINYGYTF
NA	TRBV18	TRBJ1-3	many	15	TGTGCCAGCTCGCTAACAGGCGTCTCTGGAAACACCATATATTTT	CASSLTGVSGNTIYF
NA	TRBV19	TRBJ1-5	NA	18	TGTGCCAGTAGTATCCGGGACATAACTTTGCGAGTGAATCAGCCCCAGCATTTT	CASSIRDITLRVNQPQHF
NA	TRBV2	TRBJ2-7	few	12	TGTGCCAGCAGTGTCACACCCTACGAGCAGTACTTC	CASSVTPYEQYF
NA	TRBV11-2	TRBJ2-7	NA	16	TGTGCCAGCAGCCCGTACTGGGGGGGGCGCATATACGAGCAGTACTTC	CASSPYWGGRIYEQYF
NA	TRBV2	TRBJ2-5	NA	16	TGTGCCAGCAGTGATTTAGCGATCACTGTTCAAGAGACCCAGTACTTC	CASSDLAITVQETQYF
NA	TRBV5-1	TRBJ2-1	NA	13	TGCGCCAGCAGCTTAACAGAATACAATGAGCAGTTCTTC	CASSLTEYNEQFF